One sample yielded the 22 T cell receptor beta chains listed below, sequenced in a study of blood T cell repertoires in COVID-19. This table comes from immunoSEQ multiplex PCR, and its TCRdb copy is limited to in-frame clones, with some not included. The sample holds around 290,000 clones; about 93% are singletons and the top ten take 1% to 1.3%. Sequencing was performed on PBMCs or T cells enriched from blood (not recorded which). These receptors were obtained from a woman under 40 who had recovered from COVID-19.

This clone was detected only once. This likely traces to a read error, being one base from a far larger clone. This rearrangement joins TRBV5-4 to TRBJ1-1; D not resolved. This CDR3 has 11 residues. Germline V gives CDR1 SGHNT, CDR2 YYREEE (reference sequence). Trimming cost V 4 bases and J 1 base, with 2 bases left between them. The CDR3 loop is CASSRNTEAFF. The DNA of the CDR3 is TGTGCCAGCAGCCGGAACACTGAAGCTTTCTTT.

The chain carries TRBV27 and TRBJ1-5; TRBD1 matches at 8 bases. V lost 7 bases, J lost 7 bases, and 9 bases stayed unmatched. The CDR3 has 14 amino acids. CDR1 MNHEY and CDR2 SMNVEV come from the germline V gene (reference sequence). CDR3 nucleotide sequence: TGTGCCAGCACCCCCCAGGGGGCAGGCCAGCCCCAGCATTTT. Protein product: CASTPQGAGQPQHF.

This clone was seen a few times. This chain joins TRBV7-9 and TRBJ2-2; no clear D gene. Germline CDR1 reads SEHNR; CDR2 reads FQNEAQ (reference sequence). CDR3 length: 15 residues. Trimming removed 5 bases at V and 1 base at J, with 11 bases between. For the CDR3, the DNA is TGTGCCAGCAGCCCGGGTCGAGGGAACACCGGGGAGCTGTTTTTT. Its translation: CASSPGRGNTGELFF.

This chain connects TRBV13 to TRBJ2-1; 8 bases fit TRBD2. J lost 0 bases, V lost 2 bases, and 18 bases had no gene match. Germline CDR1 PRHDT, CDR2 FYEKMQ (reference sequence). The CDR3 consists of 21 residues. The CDR3 DNA reads TGTGCCAGCAGCTTAAGATACGGCGGGAGGTTAGTAGGAAGCTCCTACAATGAGCAGTTCTTC. Translation: CASSLRYGGRLVGSSYNEQFF.

This chain links TRBV19 with TRBJ2-5; 15 nucleotides line up with TRBD2. After removal of 8 bases from V and 5 bases from J, the junction contained 6 bases not matched to a gene. Germline CDR1 and CDR2: LNHDA and SQIVND (reference sequence). The CDR3 contains 15 residues. The CDR3 DNA reads TGTGCCAGTGGACTAGCGGGAGGGAAAGGGGAGACCCAGTACTTC. It is translated as CASGLAGGKGETQYF.

The chain is built from TRBV19 and TRBJ2-7; 8 bases line up with TRBD2. Germline V gene lookup returns CDR1 LNHDA and CDR2 SQIVND (reference sequence). This CDR3 comprises 14 residues. V shed 9 bases, J shed 2 bases, and the junction held 9 bases outside the gene matches. CDR3 loop: CASTNGLAPYEQYF. CDR3 sequence (DNA): TGTGCCAGCACCAACGGACTAGCTCCCTACGAGCAGTACTTC. The full variable domain, with the rest looked up from reference TRBV19 and TRBJ2-7, is DGGITQSPKYLFRKEGQNVTLSCEQNLNHDAMYWYRQDPGQGLRLIYYSQIVNDFQKGDIAEGYSVSREKKESFPLTVTSAQKNPTAFYLCASTNGLAPYEQYFGPGTRLTVT.

This clone was detected ten times or more. V usage is TRBV6-1 and J usage is TRBJ2-3; 9 nucleotides agree with TRBD2. Losses at the gene ends were 2 bases for V and 14 bases for J; bases not matched to a gene: 14. The CDR3 is made up of 15 amino acids. Germline CDR1 reads MNHNS; CDR2 reads SASEGT. The CDR3 region is CASSESSGTSHDPYF. The CDR3 DNA is TGTGCCAGCAGTGAATCGTCCGGGACTAGCCACGATCCGTATTTT.

The genes are TRBV4-1 and TRBJ1-4; tentatively, D is TRBD1 (6 bases). Trimming pared 1 base from V and 5 bases from J, leaving 14 bases between. Germline V gene data show CDR1 as MGHRA and CDR2 as YSYEKL. The CDR3 runs to 16 residues. In DNA, the CDR3 is TGCGCCAGCAGCCAAGTCCCCGGACAGCGAAATGAAAAACTGTTTTTT. The encoded protein is CASSQVPGQRNEKLFF.

In its sample, this clone was seen a few times. The V gene is TRBV7-9, the J gene TRBJ1-1, with a tentative D call TRBD1 (5 bases). The CDR3 is 15 amino acids. V was cut by 2 bases and J by 1 base, with 11 bases left in between. Per germline, CDR1 SEHNR and CDR2 FQNEAQ (reference sequence). The DNA for the CDR3 is TGTGCCAGCAGCTTATTACGACAGACGAACACTGAAGCTTTCTTT. Translated: CASSLLRQTNTEAFF.

CDR3 residues: CASSFGSEAFF. The CDR3 coding sequence is TGTGCCAGCAGTTTCGGGTCTGAAGCTTTCTTT. The chain recombines TRBV27 with TRBJ1-1, with no clear D. The CDR3 spans 11 residues. Germline CDR1 is MNHEY and CDR2 is SMNVEV (reference sequence). The ends were cut back, 3 bases at V and 6 bases at J, with 5 bases in the middle.

The chain combines TRBV19 with TRBJ2-4; D may be TRBD1 (7 bases). CDR1 is LNHDA and CDR2 is SQIVND in the germline V gene (reference sequence). This CDR3 is built from 13 residues. The ends were cut back, 3 bases at V and 10 bases at J, with 13 bases in the middle. The CDR3 sequence is CASSIGQEGIQYF. The CDR3 DNA sequence: TGTGCCAGTAGTATCGGACAGGAGGGAATTCAGTACTTC.

The chain has TRBV19 and TRBJ2-1, with D possibly being TRBD2 (5 bases). The CDR3 has 13 residues. Germline values: CDR1 LNHDA, CDR2 SQIVND (reference sequence). The V gene lost 5 bases and the J gene lost 2 bases, with 7 bases spanning the gap. Here the CDR3 reads CASSGETYNEQFF. Here the CDR3 DNA reads TGTGCCAGTAGTGGGGAGACCTACAATGAGCAGTTCTTC.

This clone was seen just once. V is TRBV28 and J is TRBJ2-5; D perhaps matches TRBD2 (5 bases). CDR3 size: 14 residues. With 5 bases removed from V and 3 bases from J, the gap between germline ends came to 13 bases. Germline CDR1 reads MDHEN; CDR2 reads SYDVKM. The CDR3 region is CASSPLSGKETQYF. The CDR3 coding sequence is TGTGCCAGCAGTCCCCTCAGCGGTAAAGAGACCCAGTACTTC. Complete variable domain (other parts from reference TRBV28 and TRBJ2-5): DVKVTQSSRYLVKRTGEKVFLECVQDMDHENMFWYRQDPGLGLRLIYFSYDVKMKEKGDIPEGYSVSREKKERFSLILESASTNQTSMYLCASSPLSGKETQYFGPGTRLLVL.

The genes are TRBV24-1 and TRBJ2-3; tentative D call: TRBD1 (6 bases). V lost 2 bases to trimming and J lost 0 bases, with 8 bases between them. This CDR3 has 15 residues. Germline CDR1 and CDR2: KGHDR and SFDVKD. As DNA, the CDR3 is TGTGCCACCAGTGATTGGACAGAAAGCACAGATACGCAGTATTTT. Its translation: CATSDWTESTDTQYF.

V is TRBV3-1 (or the pseudogene TRBV3-2) and J is TRBJ1-4, with 8 nucleotides matching TRBD1. The CDR3 loop spans 15 amino acids. After removal of 5 bases from V and 3 bases from J, the junction contained 5 bases not matched to a gene. CDR1 and CDR2 from the germline V gene are LGHDT and YNNKEL (reference sequence). Here the CDR3 reads CASSEQGVANEKLFF. For the CDR3, the DNA is TGTGCCAGCAGCGAACAGGGGGTTGCTAATGAAAAACTGTTTTTT.

This rearrangement joins TRBV3-1 (or the pseudogene TRBV3-2) to TRBJ2-4, with a tentative D call TRBD2 (5 bases). The CDR3 has 16 amino acids. Per the germline V gene, CDR1 is LGHDT and CDR2 is YNNKEL (reference sequence). Trimming removed 4 bases at V and 5 bases at J, with 18 bases between. This chain's CDR3 is CASSRPRGEEENIQYF. The CDR3 DNA follows: TGTGCCAGCAGCCGACCCCGAGGAGAGGAGGAAAACATTCAGTACTTC.

The CDR3 protein is CASSSNARGTYEQYF. CDR3 sequence (DNA): TGTGCCAGCAGCTCAAACGCCCGGGGAACCTACGAGCAGTACTTC. The chain is built from TRBV7-8 and TRBJ2-7, with D possibly TRBD2 on 5 matching bases. Trimming took 4 bases from V and 2 from J, leaving 15 bases between them. The CDR3 has 15 residues. Germline lookup yields CDR1 SGHVS and CDR2 FQNEAQ.

The chain couples TRBV19 to TRBJ2-2; D gene uncertain. The CDR3 is made up of 14 amino acids. Germline lookup yields CDR1 LNHDA and CDR2 SQIVND (reference sequence). V shed 4 bases and J shed 4 bases, with 10 bases lying between them. CDR3 sequence: CASSRGTGTGELFF. The CDR3 DNA follows: TGTGCCAGTAGTAGAGGTACGGGCACCGGGGAGCTGTTTTTT.

The rearrangement links TRBV11-3 to TRBJ2-3, with 10 positions matching TRBD1. The J segment lost 6 bases and the V segment lost 6 bases, leaving 6 bases of the junction unmatched. Germline loops: CDR1 SGHNT, CDR2 YENEEA. The CDR3 length is 14 residues. The CDR3 sequence is CASRGQGSTDTQYF. CDR3 sequence (DNA): TGTGCCAGCAGGGGACAGGGGTCCACGGATACGCAGTATTTT.

V is TRBV5-1 and J is TRBJ2-3, with a weak D call TRBD2 (7 bases). V lost 0 bases and J lost 5, with 10 bases in between. There are 14 residues in the CDR3. Germline CDR1 SGHRS, CDR2 YFSETQ. CDR3 amino acids: CASSLEGGRDTQYF. The DNA for the CDR3 is TGCGCCAGCAGCTTGGAGGGGGGGAGAGATACGCAGTATTTT.

The chain joins TRBV7-9 to TRBJ1-1, with a tentative D call TRBD1 (6 bases). V gave up 1 base and J gave up 4 bases, with 7 bases separating them. Looked up from germline, CDR1 is SEHNR and CDR2 is FQNEAQ (reference sequence). The CDR3 runs 13 residues. CDR3 region: CASSLGGGTEAFF. The CDR3 region has the DNA TGTGCCAGCAGCTTAGGAGGGGGCACTGAAGCTTTCTTT.

The V and J genes are TRBV5-4 and TRBJ2-1; the D is unclear. CDR3 length: 14 amino acids. Looked up from germline, CDR1 is SGHNT and CDR2 is YYREEE (reference sequence). V was pared by 1 base and J by 5 bases, with 10 bases between. CDR3 amino acids: CASSLSLENNEQFF. The CDR3 DNA reads as TGTGCCAGCAGCTTGTCGCTAGAGAACAATGAGCAGTTCTTC.